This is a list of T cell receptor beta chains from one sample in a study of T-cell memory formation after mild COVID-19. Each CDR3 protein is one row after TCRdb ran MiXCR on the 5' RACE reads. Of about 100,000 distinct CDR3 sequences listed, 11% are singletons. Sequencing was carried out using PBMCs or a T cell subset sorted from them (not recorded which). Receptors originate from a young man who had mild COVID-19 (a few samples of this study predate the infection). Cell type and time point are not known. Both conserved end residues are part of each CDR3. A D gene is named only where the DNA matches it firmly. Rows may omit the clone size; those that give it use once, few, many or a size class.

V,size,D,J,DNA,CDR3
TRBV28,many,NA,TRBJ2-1,TGTGCCAGCAGTTTGCGGGGCGCGGGGTACAATGAGCAGTTCTTC,CASSLRGAGYNEQFF
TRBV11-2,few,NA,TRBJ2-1,TGTGCCAGCAGCTTAGCGGCAGGGGTGGGTAATGAGCAGTTCTTC,CASSLAAGVGNEQFF
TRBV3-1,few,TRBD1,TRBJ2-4,TGTGCCAGCAGCCAACGGCGAGACAGGGGAGGACCAAAAGTCATTCAGTACTTC,CASSQRRDRGGPKVIQYF
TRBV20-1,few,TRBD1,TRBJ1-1,TGCAGTGCCCCGGACAGGGAGAACACTGAAGCTTTCTTT,CSAPDRENTEAFF
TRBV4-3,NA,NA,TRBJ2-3,TGCGCCAGCAGCCAAGACGGGGATAAGTATTTT,CASSQDGDKYF
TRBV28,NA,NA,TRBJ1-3,TGTGCCAGCAGACAGGATCTTCGCTCTGGAAACACCATATATTTT,CASRQDLRSGNTIYF
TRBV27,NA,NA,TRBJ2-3,TGTGCCAGCAGTCCTCTCAGCACAGATACGCAGTATTTT,CASSPLSTDTQYF
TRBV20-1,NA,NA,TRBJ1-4,TGCAGTGCTAGAGATCTCAGGGGCGGAGAAAAACTGTTTTTT,CSARDLRGGEKLFF
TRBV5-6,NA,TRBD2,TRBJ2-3,TGTGCCAGCAACGGGGAGACTAGCGGAGCAGATACGCAGTATTTT,CASNGETSGADTQYF
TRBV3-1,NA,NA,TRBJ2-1,TGTGCCAGCAGCCAAGATAACCGTTACAATGAGCAGTTCTTC,CASSQDNRYNEQFF
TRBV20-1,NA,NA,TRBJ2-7,TGCAGTACCAGGCGGGGAGTTGCCCACGAGCAGTACTTC,CSTRRGVAHEQYF
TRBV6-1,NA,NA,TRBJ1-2,TGTGCCAGCAGAATTTATACTAACTATGGCTACACCTTC,CASRIYTNYGYTF
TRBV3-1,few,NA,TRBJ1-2,TGTGCCAGCAGAAAAGTTAGGGACGGTCCCTATGGCTACACCTTC,CASRKVRDGPYGYTF
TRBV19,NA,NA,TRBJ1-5,TGTGCCAGTAGCGATCGAGGGGTCGCGAGTCAGCCCCAGCATTTT,CASSDRGVASQPQHF
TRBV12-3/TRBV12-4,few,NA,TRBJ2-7,TGTGCCAGCAGTCCCGGGTTCTACGAGCAGTACTTC,CASSPGFYEQYF
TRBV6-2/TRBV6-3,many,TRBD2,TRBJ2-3,TGTGCCAGCAGTTACTCGAAGACTAGCGGGAGAGATACGCAGTATTTT,CASSYSKTSGRDTQYF
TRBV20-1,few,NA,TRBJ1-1,TGCAGTGCTAGGAACGGTTATGAAGCTTTCTTT,CSARNGYEAFF
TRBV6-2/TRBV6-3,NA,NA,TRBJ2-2,TGTGCCAGCAGTTACGGTACTAGCCGGACCGGGGAGCTGTTTTTT,CASSYGTSRTGELFF
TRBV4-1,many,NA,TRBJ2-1,TGCGCCAGCAGCCAATGGGACACCTTATCCTACAATGAGCAGTTCTTC,CASSQWDTLSYNEQFF